This T cell receptor (beta chain) was recorded in a study of regulatory T cells in long-lasting Graves disease. Construction of the TCR beta libraries employed iRepertoire HTBI primers in conjunction with Arm-PCR of CDR3 regions. TCRdb independently ran MiXCR on the multiplex PCR reads; one entry per CDR3 protein. The profile shows 360,000 or so distinct CDR3 sequences, approximately 10% of them singletons. This clonotype has a count of ten or more. CDR1 is SEHNR, CDR2 FQNEAQ, per germline (reference sequence). The V end was cut by 5 bases, the J end by 0 bases, with 14 bases between. This CDR3 is built from 16 residues. Indicated time point: newly diagnosed GD, antithyroid drugs for less than 3 months. The TCR library was made from RNA extracted from PBMCs. The same specimen was also included in a second study, on T cells in Graves' hyperthyroidism and ophthalmopathy.

The sample was peripheral blood mononuclear cells (PBMCs), taken at new diagnosis, from a patient treated with antithyroid drugs. The rearrangement links TRBV7-9 to TRBJ1-3, with D maybe TRBD1 (5 bases). The origin of this receptor is a woman younger than 30 with Graves disease. The CDR3 sequence is CASSVRDRASGNTIYF. The CDR3 DNA sequence: TGTGCCAGCAGCGTCCGGGACCGCGCCTCTGGAAACACCATATATTTT.